These 24 T cell receptor beta chains share one sample of origin, sequenced in a study of blood T cell repertoires in COVID-19. Repertoires were generated with immunoSEQ multiplex PCR, while TCRdb's copy carries only in-frame clones and drops some. Among around 30,000 clones, 85% were seen once, and the ten largest hold approximately 15%. The sample taken for sequencing was peripheral blood. These receptor sequences come from a woman in her sixties or seventies with active COVID-19.

This chain links TRBV5-1 with TRBJ2-3; D unclear. The CDR3 is 14 amino acids. The V and J ends lost 1 base and 1 base respectively, with 7 bases between them. CDR1 is SGHRS and CDR2 is YFSETQ in the germline V gene. CDR3 coding DNA: TGCGCCAGCAGCTTGATTCCGGGCACAGATACGCAGTATTTT. Protein sequence: CASSLIPGTDTQYF.

J is TRBJ2-7 and V is TRBV11-2; D is unresolved. This CDR3 comprises 12 residues. V dropped 1 base and J dropped 5 bases, with 6 bases sitting between them. Germline CDR1 is SGHAT and CDR2 is FQNNGV. The CDR3 coding sequence is TGTGCCAGCAGCTTAGTTCGGGACGAGCAGTACTTC. It translates to CASSLVRDEQYF.

This clone qualifies as medium-sized. The chain employs TRBV5-1 and TRBJ2-1; 11 nucleotides agree with TRBD2. The V gene end was trimmed by 0 bases and the J gene end by 8 bases; junction bases not matched to a gene: 10. The CDR3 contains 17 residues. Germline V CDR1 and CDR2: SGHRS, YFSETQ. CDR3 in amino acids: CASSLEGTSGPYYEQFF. CDR3 DNA: TGCGCCAGCAGCTTGGAGGGGACTAGCGGTCCTTATTATGAGCAGTTCTTC. The full variable domain, in which reference TRBV5-1 and TRBJ2-1 provide the parts outside the CDR3, is KAGVTQTPRYLIKTRGQQVTLSCSPISGHRSVSWYQQTPGQGLQFLFEYFSETQRNKGNFPGRFSGRQFSNSRSEMNVSTLELGDSALYLCASSLEGTSGPYYEQFFGPGTRLTVL.

This clone was seen only once. The rearrangement links TRBV9 to TRBJ2-3; TRBD2 matches 12 bases. This CDR3 is 16 amino acids long. CDR1 is SGDLS and CDR2 is YYNGEE in the germline V gene. Trimming at V came to 2 bases and at J to 4 bases, leaving 5 bases not matched to a gene. The CDR3: CASSVSLAGGPDTQYF. CDR3 nucleotide sequence: TGTGCCAGCAGCGTCAGTCTAGCGGGGGGGCCAGATACGCAGTATTTT. The full variable domain, with the rest looked up from reference TRBV9 and TRBJ2-3, is DSGVTQTPKHLITATGQRVTLRCSPRSGDLSVYWYQQSLDQGLQFLIQYYNGEERAKGNILERFSAQQFPDLHSELNLSSLELGDSALYFCASSVSLAGGPDTQYFGPGTRLTVL.

This chain connects TRBV10-3 to TRBJ1-2; the D gene is possibly TRBD1 (6 bases). CDR1 and CDR2 from the germline V gene are ENHRY and SYGVKD. V was trimmed by 2 bases and J by 8 bases, leaving 9 bases between them. The CDR3 length is 12 residues. In DNA form, the CDR3 reads TGTGCCATCAGTGAGGAGGGGGTAGGCTACACCTTC. Translating gives CAISEEGVGYTF.

A single count supports this clone. The genes are TRBV19 and TRBJ1-4, with 7 bases that match TRBD1. Losses at the gene ends were 7 bases for V and 5 bases for J; bases not matched to a gene: 10. Germline V gene sequence: CDR1 LNHDA, CDR2 SQIVND (reference sequence). CDR3 size: 15 residues. CDR3 DNA sequence: TGTGCCAGTAACTCCGGGACAGTAGGAAATGAAAAACTGTTTTTT. Translating gives CASNSGTVGNEKLFF.

This chain links TRBV28 with TRBJ1-5, with D perhaps matching TRBD1 (6 bases). The V gene lost 4 bases and the J gene lost 3 bases, with 16 bases spanning the gap. CDR1 is MDHEN and CDR2 is SYDVKM in the germline V gene. The CDR3 consists of 16 residues. CDR3 in amino acids: CASSSSGQRDNQPQHF. In DNA form, the CDR3 reads TGTGCCAGCAGTTCCTCGGGACAAAGGGACAATCAGCCCCAGCATTTT.

The chain recombines TRBV2 with TRBJ1-6; D is perhaps TRBD1 (5 bases). Looked up from germline, CDR1 is SNHLY and CDR2 is FYNNEI. V was cut by 6 bases and J by 4 bases, with 19 bases left in between. The CDR3 loop spans 17 amino acids. The CDR3, as DNA: TGTGCCAGCAGAAGACGAATACGACAGACATATAATTCACCCCTCCACTTT. It yields the protein CASRRRIRQTYNSPLHF.

The chain employs TRBV11-3 and TRBJ1-3; D unclear. CDR3 length equals 15 residues. Germline values: CDR1 SGHNT, CDR2 YENEEA. V was clipped by 5 bases and J by 0 bases, with 11 bases between them. The CDR3 coding sequence is TGTGCCAGCAGCCCCAAGCCTTACTCTGGAAACACCATATATTTT. Protein product: CASSPKPYSGNTIYF.

The chain couples TRBV4-1 to TRBJ2-1; 13 bases line up with TRBD2. The CDR3 covers 16 residues. Trimming at V came to 2 bases and at J to 8 bases, leaving 6 bases not matched to a gene. The germline V gene encodes CDR1 MGHRA and CDR2 YSYEKL. CDR3 loop: CASSQPTSGRAYEQFF. The DNA of the CDR3 is TGCGCCAGCAGCCAACCCACTAGCGGGAGGGCCTATGAGCAGTTCTTC.

V is TRBV6-5 and J is TRBJ2-7; TRBD2 matches at 11 bases. Germline trimming cut 0 bases from V and 4 bases from J; bases unmatched to any gene: 2. Germline V CDR1 and CDR2: MNHEY, SVGAGI. The length of the CDR3 is 15 residues. The CDR3 DNA is TGTGCCAGCAGTTACTCGACTAGCGGGAAATACGAGCAGTACTTC. Protein sequence: CASSYSTSGKYEQYF.

V and J are TRBV29-1 and TRBJ2-6; perhaps TRBD1 as D (7 bases). CDR1 SQVTM and CDR2 ANQGSEA come from the germline V gene. The CDR3 is made up of 16 amino acids. V was trimmed by 6 bases and J by 0 bases, leaving 15 bases between them. Here the CDR3 reads CSVLDRTTSGANVLTF. In nucleotides, the CDR3 is TGCAGCGTATTGGACAGGACTACCTCTGGGGCCAACGTCCTGACTTTC.

The chain is built from TRBV4-2 and TRBJ2-3, with 8 bases lining up with TRBD1. Germline-derived CDR1 and CDR2 are LGHNA and YNFKEQ. Trimming at V came to 0 bases and at J to 0 bases, leaving 2 bases not matched to a gene. CDR3 length equals 16 residues. CDR3 loop: CASSQDWTGSTDTQYF. CDR3 DNA sequence: TGTGCCAGCAGCCAAGATTGGACAGGGAGCACAGATACGCAGTATTTT.

This sequence joins TRBV4-1 and TRBJ2-1; D is possibly TRBD2 (5 bases). With 0 bases removed from V and 8 bases from J, the gap between germline ends came to 14 bases. The CDR3 contains 15 residues. The V gene's germline CDR1 is MGHRA and CDR2 YSYEKL. CDR3 in DNA: TGCGCCAGCAGCCAAGATTCTGACTCCGGGGATGAGCAGTTCTTC. Amino acids: CASSQDSDSGDEQFF.

The V and J genes are TRBV9 and TRBJ2-5, with TRBD2 matching over 8 bases. Trimming at V came to 3 bases and at J to 3 bases, leaving 7 bases not matched to a gene. From germline, CDR1 is SGDLS and CDR2 YYNGEE. The CDR3 sequence is 15 residues long. In DNA form, the CDR3 reads TGTGCCAGCAGCGAAACTAGCGGAGCTAAAGAGACCCAGTACTTC. Residues: CASSETSGAKETQYF.

This chain links TRBV4-1 with TRBJ2-1; 7 nucleotides line up with TRBD1. The CDR3 length is 15 residues. V lost 1 base, J lost 9 bases, and 9 bases stayed unmatched. CDR1 and CDR2 (germline): MGHRA, YSYEKL. The CDR3 spells CASSQGLDGDSEQFF. CDR3 nucleotides: TGCGCCAGCAGCCAAGGGCTAGATGGGGACAGTGAGCAGTTCTTC.

The CDR3 spells CATSTAGTGVNEQFF. CDR3 in DNA: TGTGCCACCAGTACCGCGGGGACAGGGGTCAATGAGCAGTTCTTC. The chain joins TRBV24-1 to TRBJ2-1; 10 nucleotides align to TRBD1. The CDR3 has 15 amino acids. With V trimmed by 6 bases and J by 6 bases, 7 bases remained unmatched. Looked up from germline, CDR1 is KGHDR and CDR2 is SFDVKD.

The V call is TRBV14, the J call TRBJ1-1; D might be TRBD1 (6 bases). V was shortened by 1 base and J by 4 bases, with 13 bases between the two germline ends. This CDR3 region has 15 residues. Per the germline V gene, CDR1 is SGHDN and CDR2 is FVKESK. The CDR3 DNA sequence: TGTGCCAGCAGCCAAGTTGGCAGGGGAGTCACTGAAGCTTTCTTT. Encoded protein: CASSQVGRGVTEAFF.

The chain recombines TRBV2 with TRBJ2-7; perhaps TRBD1 as D (6 bases). The germline V gene has CDR1 SNHLY and CDR2 FYNNEI. V dropped 6 bases and J dropped 7 bases, with 13 bases sitting between them. This CDR3 is 12 amino acids long. The CDR3 sequence: CASSLTGNEQYF. Written as DNA, the CDR3 is TGTGCCAGCAGCCTTACAGGGAATGAGCAGTACTTC.

The chain links TRBV4-1 to TRBJ2-3; 8 bases map to TRBD2. CDR3 length equals 15 residues. Per germline, CDR1 MGHRA and CDR2 YSYEKL. Trimming took 5 bases from V and 4 from J; bases not matched to a gene: 8. Written as DNA, the CDR3 is TGCGCCAGCAGCTATACGGGGGGGCCTTCAGATACGCAGTATTTT. This gives the protein CASSYTGGPSDTQYF.

The chain couples TRBV28 to TRBJ2-1, with D maybe TRBD1 (5 bases). V lost 0 bases and J 1 base, leaving 13 bases between the germline ends. The CDR3 covers 17 residues. In germline, CDR1 is MDHEN, CDR2 SYDVKM. CDR3 bases: TGTGCCAGCAGTTTATGGGGATGGGCAGGGTCCTACAATGAGCAGTTCTTC. Its translation is CASSLWGWAGSYNEQFF.

This CDR3 is CATISNEQFF. The CDR3, as DNA: TGTGCCACCATTAGCAATGAGCAGTTCTTC. The chain employs TRBV28 and TRBJ2-1; D not resolved. Germline-derived CDR1 and CDR2 are MDHEN and SYDVKM. Trimming took 10 bases from V and 6 from J, leaving 7 bases between them. The CDR3 extends over 10 amino acids.

The chain has TRBV5-6 and TRBJ1-2, with D perhaps TRBD1 (6 bases). The V end was cut by 4 bases, the J end by 4 bases, with 17 bases between. The CDR3 runs to 15 residues. Germline CDR1 and CDR2: SGHDT and YYEEEE. Here the CDR3 DNA reads TGTGCCAGCAGCCTGACACAGGGTATTCTCTATGGCTACACCTTC. Translation gives CASSLTQGILYGYTF.

Remarks on this clone: The sample holds other DNA sequences that translate to the same CDR3. The gene calls are TRBV12-3 or TRBV12-4 and TRBJ2-5; D unclear. The CDR3 contains 11 residues. Trimming shortened V by 3 bases and J by 4 bases, and 3 bases separated the two germline ends. The CDR3 nucleotides read TGTGCCAGCAGTTTCTTAGAGACCCAGTACTTC. Residues: CASSFLETQYF.